These T cell receptor beta chains were read from a single sample in a study of shared clonotypes between healthy human individuals. Generated by immunoSEQ multiplex PCR, the TCRdb table keeps only in-frame clones and is missing some. The sample holds under 2.5 million clones; around 93% are singletons and the top ten take around 0.35%. Material for sequencing was naive CD4+ T cells from PBMCs. The receptors stem from a man aged 18 to 30 in good health. Some clones in this sample may be carry-over from other donors' samples. The CDR3 runs from the conserved cysteine through the conserved F or W. D genes are given only for firm matches. The size entry is marked missing in some rows and otherwise reads once, few, many or a size class.

TRBD1 | TRBJ2-2 | TRBV5-1 | NA | TGCGCCAGCAGCAGCCGGACAGGGCAAGTCGGGGAGCTGTTTTTT | CASSSRTGQVGELFF
NA | TRBJ1-1 | TRBV27 | NA | TGTGCCAGCAGTTTATTAGGGGGAGGAACTGAAGCTTTCTTT | CASSLLGGGTEAFF
NA | TRBJ2-3 | TRBV7-2 | NA | TGTGCCAGCGGTACAGATACGCAGTATTTT | CASGTDTQYF
TRBD2 | TRBJ2-1 | TRBV18 | NA | TGTGCCAGCTCACCCTCTCCGGGACTAGCAGACAATGAGCAGTTCTTC | CASSPSPGLADNEQFF
NA | TRBJ2-7 | TRBV18 | once | TGTGCCAGCTCACCACCCACCTACGAGCAGTACTTC | CASSPPTYEQYF
TRBD1 | TRBJ1-2 | TRBV29-1 | NA | TGCAGCGTTGAAGACAGGGGGCGCGATAACTATGGCTACACCTTC | CSVEDRGRDNYGYTF
TRBD2 | TRBJ2-1 | TRBV5-1 | NA | TGCGCCAGCAGCTTGCGGGAGGGGCTTGAGCAGTTCTTC | CASSLREGLEQFF
TRBD2 | TRBJ2-4 | TRBV5-4 | NA | TGTGCCAGCAGCACTCTAGGTGGGCTAGCGGGAAGCAAAAACATTCAGTACTTC | CASSTLGGLAGSKNIQYF
NA | TRBJ2-7 | TRBV7-3 | NA | TGTGCCAGCAGCCTGGACGGGCACACCTACGAGCAGTACTTC | CASSLDGHTYEQYF
TRBD2 | TRBJ2-1 | TRBV5-1 | once | TGCGCCAGCAGCTTGGGACTAGCGGAGCAGTTCTTC | CASSLGLAEQFF
NA | TRBJ1-3 | TRBV5-6 | NA | TGTGCCAGCAGCTTGGCGGGGTCTGGAAACACCATATATTTT | CASSLAGSGNTIYF
TRBD1 | TRBJ1-2 | TRBV10-3 | NA | TGTGCCATCAGCCCGGGACAGGGGATCATTAACTATGGCTACACCTTC | CAISPGQGIINYGYTF
TRBD2 | TRBJ2-2 | TRBV5-1 | NA | TGCGCCAGCAGCTTGCATTTCGGACTAGCGGGCGGTGGGGAGCTGTTTTTT | CASSLHFGLAGGGELFF
TRBD1 | TRBJ1-5 | TRBV7-2 | once | TGTGCCAGCAGCTTACAGGGGGCCGGGCAGCCCCAGCATTTT | CASSLQGAGQPQHF